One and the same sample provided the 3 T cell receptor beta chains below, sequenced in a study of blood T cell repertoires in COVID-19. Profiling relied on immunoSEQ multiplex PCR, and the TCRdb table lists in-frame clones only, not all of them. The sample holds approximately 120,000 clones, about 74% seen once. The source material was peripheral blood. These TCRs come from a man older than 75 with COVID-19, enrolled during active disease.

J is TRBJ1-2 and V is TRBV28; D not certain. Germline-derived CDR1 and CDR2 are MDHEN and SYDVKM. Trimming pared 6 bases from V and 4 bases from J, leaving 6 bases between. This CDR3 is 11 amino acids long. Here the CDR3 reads CASSFLYGYTF. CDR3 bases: TGTGCCAGCAGCTTTCTCTATGGCTACACCTTC.

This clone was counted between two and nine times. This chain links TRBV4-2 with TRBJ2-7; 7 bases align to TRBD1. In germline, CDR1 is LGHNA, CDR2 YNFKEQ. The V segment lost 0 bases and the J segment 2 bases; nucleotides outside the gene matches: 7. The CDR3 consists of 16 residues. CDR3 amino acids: CASSQDQGETPYEQYF. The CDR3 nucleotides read TGTGCCAGCAGCCAAGATCAGGGGGAGACCCCCTACGAGCAGTACTTC.

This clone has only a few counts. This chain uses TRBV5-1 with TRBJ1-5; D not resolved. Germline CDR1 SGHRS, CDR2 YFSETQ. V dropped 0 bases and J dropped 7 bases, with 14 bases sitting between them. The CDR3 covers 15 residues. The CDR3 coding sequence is TGCGCCAGCAGCTTGGCCCCCGGGGTCAACCAGCCCCAGCATTTT. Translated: CASSLAPGVNQPQHF.